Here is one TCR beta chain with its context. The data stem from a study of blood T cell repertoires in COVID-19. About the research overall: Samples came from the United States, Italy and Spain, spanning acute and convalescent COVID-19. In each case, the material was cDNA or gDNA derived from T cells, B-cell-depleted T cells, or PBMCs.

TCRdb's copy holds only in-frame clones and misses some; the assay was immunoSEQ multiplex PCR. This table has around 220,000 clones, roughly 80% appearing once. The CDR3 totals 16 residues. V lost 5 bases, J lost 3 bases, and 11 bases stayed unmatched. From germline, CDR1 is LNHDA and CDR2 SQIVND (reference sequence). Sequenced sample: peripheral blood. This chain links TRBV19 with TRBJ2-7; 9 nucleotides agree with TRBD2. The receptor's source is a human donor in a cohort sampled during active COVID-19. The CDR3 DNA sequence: TGTGCCAGTAGTGCGAAAGTAGCGGGAGCCAACTACGAGCAGTACTTC. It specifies CASSAKVAGANYEQYF.